This T cell receptor (beta chain) was sequenced for a study of blood T cells in healthy people across ages. The authors ran a second PCR of roughly 6 to 12 cycles using a sample-barcoded 5' primer and a J-beta primer mix. TCRdb reprocessed the 5' RACE reads with MiXCR, giving one entry per CDR3 protein. This table holds some 920,000 distinct CDR3 sequences, just over 50% found once. Between the trimmed V and J ends, which lost 5 bases and 6 bases, there was a span of 12 bases. Germline V gives CDR1 SQVTM, CDR2 ANQGSEA. CDR3 length: 12 residues. V gene TRBV29-1 combines with J gene TRBJ2-3; D remains ambiguous. The sequence was collected from a woman aged 55-70 years in good health. Sequencing used blood. In DNA, the CDR3 is TGCAGCGTTCCCCTCGGTGGGGATACGCAGTATTTT. It is translated as CSVPLGGDTQYF.